These 25 T cell receptor beta chains share one sample of origin, sequenced in a study of shared clonotypes between healthy human individuals. This table comes from immunoSEQ multiplex PCR, and its TCRdb copy is limited to in-frame clones, with some not included. The table includes around 1 million clones, approximately 76% detected once. The sample taken for sequencing was memory CD4+ T cells sorted from blood. As for subset: CD45RA-negative fraction. The source of these receptors is a man between 18 and 35 years old in good health.

The V and J genes are TRBV30 and TRBJ2-7, with a weak D call TRBD1 (5 bases). This CDR3 is 12 amino acids long. Germline CDR1 and CDR2: GTSNPN and SVGIG (reference sequence). The germline V and J ends were trimmed by 5 bases and 5 bases, with 13 bases remaining between them. The CDR3 reads CAWLTDGDEQYF. The DNA for the CDR3 is TGTGCCTGGTTGACAGATGGAGACGAGCAGTACTTC.

The CDR3 protein is CASSSSGVPGNTIYF. The CDR3 nucleotides read TGTGCCAGCAGCTCTTCTGGGGTCCCTGGAAACACCATATATTTT. The chain uses TRBV7-2 and TRBJ1-3, with D uncertain. In germline, CDR1 is SGHTA, CDR2 FQGNSA. V lost 4 bases, J lost 2 bases, and 12 bases lay in between. This CDR3 spans 15 amino acids.

This clone came up a few times. V is TRBV6-5 and J is TRBJ1-6, with D tentatively TRBD1 (6 bases). Per germline, CDR1 MNHEY and CDR2 SVGAGI. The CDR3 is 14 amino acids. V gave up 1 base and J gave up 10 bases, with 11 bases separating them. CDR3 nucleotides: TGTGCCAGCAGTTACTTTCAGGGGAACTCACCCCTCCACTTT. Translated: CASSYFQGNSPLHF.

A note on this clone: Other DNA sequences within the sample encode an identical CDR3. The chain combines TRBV7-9 with TRBJ2-3, with D tentatively TRBD2 (5 bases). Germline V CDR1 and CDR2: SEHNR, FQNEAQ (reference sequence). This CDR3 has 16 residues. V dropped 1 base and J dropped 2 bases, with 13 bases sitting between them. The CDR3 DNA reads TGTGCCAGCAGCTTAGTGCTAGCAGGAGACACAGATACGCAGTATTTT. Protein product: CASSLVLAGDTDTQYF. Looking up the rest from reference TRBV7-9 and TRBJ2-3 gives the full variable domain: DTGVSQNPRHKITKRGQNVTFRCDPISEHNRLYWYRQTLGQGPEFLTYFQNEAQLEKSRLLSDRFSAERPKGSFSTLEIQRTEQGDSAMYLCASSLVLAGDTDTQYFGPGTRLTVL.

The chain combines TRBV18 with TRBJ2-7, with 7 bases that match TRBD1. Germline V CDR1 and CDR2: KGHSH, LQKENI. The CDR3 runs 13 residues. V lost 1 base and J lost 5; bases outside the gene matches: 2. The CDR3 is CASSPQGAHEQYF. The CDR3 DNA is TGTGCCAGCTCACCACAGGGGGCTCACGAGCAGTACTTC.

Of note for this clone: With only one base between it and a far larger clone, this is likely a read error. The sample has other DNA sequences that encode this CDR3 too. DNA of the CDR3: TGTGCCAGCAGTTTATCGTCAGGGGCTGCGGGGGGCTACACCTTC. Translating it yields CASSLSSGAAGGYTF. The rearrangement joins TRBV27 to TRBJ1-2, with a weak D call TRBD1 (6 bases). There are 15 residues in the CDR3. V was pared by 0 bases and J by 8 bases, with 16 bases between. Per the germline V gene, CDR1 is MNHEY and CDR2 is SMNVEV (reference sequence).

This clone has ten or more counts. The chain recombines TRBV28 with TRBJ1-3; D gene unclear. Germline V gene sequence: CDR1 MDHEN, CDR2 SYDVKM. This CDR3 region has 15 residues. Between the trimmed V and J ends, which lost 5 bases and 0 bases, there was a span of 11 bases. The CDR3 bases are TGTGCCAGCAGTAAAATAGGGTACTCTGGAAACACCATATATTTT. Translation gives CASSKIGYSGNTIYF.

The chain carries TRBV29-1 and TRBJ1-1; no definite D call. The CDR3 extends over 13 amino acids. V was clipped by 1 base and J by 0 bases, with 6 bases between them. Germline CDR1 SQVTM, CDR2 ANQGSEA. The CDR3 sequence is CSVEASLNTEAFF. The CDR3 DNA reads TGCAGCGTTGAAGCGTCCCTGAACACTGAAGCTTTCTTT.

About this clone itself: Other DNA sequences within the sample encode an identical CDR3. The chain combines TRBV10-3 with TRBJ1-2; 8 bases agree with TRBD1. Germline V gene sequence: CDR1 ENHRY, CDR2 SYGVKD. This CDR3 has 15 amino acids. V dropped 2 bases and J dropped 8; count of bases not matched to a gene: 10. The CDR3 DNA follows: TGTGCCATCAGTGAGGGTGACCGGGACAGGACCGGCTACACCTTC. This encodes CAISEGDRDRTGYTF.

The chain couples TRBV5-5 to TRBJ1-1; tentatively, D is TRBD1 (6 bases). There are 14 residues in the CDR3. Germline V gene sequence: CDR1 SGHKS, CDR2 YYEKEE (reference sequence). Trimming removed 2 bases from V and 4 bases from J, with 12 bases in between. The DNA of the CDR3 is TGTGCCAGCAGCTTCACAGGGTGGAGCACTGAAGCTTTCTTT. Encoded protein: CASSFTGWSTEAFF.

The chain has TRBV9 and TRBJ2-5; TRBD1 matches 11 bases. Germline-derived CDR1 and CDR2 are SGDLS and YYNGEE. Trimming removed 4 bases from V and 10 bases from J; junction bases left unmatched: 9. The CDR3 length is 14 residues. The chain's CDR3 is CASSLKPGQGGQYF. In nucleotides, the CDR3 is TGTGCCAGCAGCCTTAAACCGGGACAGGGGGGCCAGTACTTC.

The V gene is TRBV28, the J gene TRBJ2-5; no reliable D call. There are 15 residues in the CDR3. Trimming shortened V by 6 bases and J by 1 base, and 15 bases separated the two germline ends. Germline values: CDR1 MDHEN, CDR2 SYDVKM. The CDR3 sequence is CASSNKRATQETQYF. The CDR3 DNA follows: TGTGCCAGCAGCAACAAACGGGCTACCCAAGAGACCCAGTACTTC.

V is TRBV21-1 and J is TRBJ2-7; TRBD1, the table's D call, was not compared with the DNA. TRBV21-1 is tagged as a pseudogene. The CDR3 runs to 14 residues. CDR3 in amino acids: CASSKEGQSYEQYF. CDR3 sequence (DNA): TGTGCCAGCAGCAAAGAGGGACAGAGCTACGAGCAGTACTTC.

The V gene is TRBV7-9, the J gene TRBJ1-2, with 10 bases lining up with TRBD1. From germline, CDR1 is SEHNR and CDR2 FQNEAQ (reference sequence). This CDR3 spans 15 amino acids. V shed 4 bases, J shed 8 bases, and the junction held 10 bases outside the gene matches. The CDR3 bases are TGTGCCAGCAGCTCCTGGGGGACAGGGGTAGACGGCTACACCTTC. Protein: CASSSWGTGVDGYTF.

The genes are TRBV10-2 and TRBJ1-6; 7 bases agree with TRBD1. This CDR3 spans 17 amino acids. J was trimmed by 9 bases and V by 1 base; bases with no gene match: 12. Germline V gives CDR1 WSHSY, CDR2 SAAADI. CDR3 amino acids: CASSEWITGDLFSPLHF. In DNA, the CDR3 is TGCGCCAGCAGTGAGTGGATAACAGGGGACCTCTTTTCACCCCTCCACTTT.

The chain employs TRBV2 and TRBJ2-1; D remains unclear. V was trimmed by 1 base and J by 7 bases, leaving 8 bases between them. The CDR3 contains 13 residues. Germline lookup yields CDR1 SNHLY and CDR2 FYNNEI. CDR3 sequence reads: CASSEDRGNEQFF. CDR3 nucleotide sequence: TGTGCCAGCAGTGAAGATAGAGGAAATGAGCAGTTCTTC.

This clone was found once. J is TRBJ2-7 and V is TRBV4-1; 12 bases fit TRBD2. Germline CDR1 is MGHRA and CDR2 is YSYEKL. Trimming cost V 1 base and J 2 bases; bases outside gene matches: 9. The CDR3 is 18 amino acids. CDR3 nucleotide sequence: TGCGCCAGCAGCCAAGCAGCTAGCGGGGGGGTAGGGGCCTACGAGCAGTACTTC. Amino acids: CASSQAASGGVGAYEQYF.

V usage is TRBV28 and J usage is TRBJ2-2; 14 bases line up with TRBD2. The CDR3 totals 18 residues. CDR1 is MDHEN and CDR2 is SYDVKM in the germline V gene. V shed 5 bases, J shed 8 bases, and the junction held 13 bases outside the gene matches. Here the CDR3 DNA reads TGTGCCAGCAGTCAAACCCTCTCGACTAGCGGGGGGGTAGGGGAGCTGTTTTTT. Encoded protein: CASSQTLSTSGGVGELFF.

The chain has TRBV19 and TRBJ1-6; 10 positions agree with TRBD1. The CDR3 runs 18 residues. The J segment lost 9 bases and the V segment lost 5 bases, leaving 16 bases of the junction unmatched. From germline, CDR1 is LNHDA and CDR2 SQIVND (reference sequence). The CDR3 here is CASSDLPGTGVYGSPLHF. The CDR3 DNA reads as TGTGCCAGTAGTGACCTCCCCGGGACAGGGGTATATGGTTCACCCCTCCACTTT.

This rearrangement joins TRBV6-6 to TRBJ1-1; 7 bases line up with TRBD1. This CDR3 spans 14 amino acids. Germline CDR1 MNHNY, CDR2 SVGAGI (reference sequence). V lost 5 bases and J lost 5; bases outside the gene matches: 8. CDR3 DNA: TGTGCCAGCAGTATGTACAGGGGCGAGACTGAAGCTTTCTTT. This codes for CASSMYRGETEAFF.

The chain joins TRBV6-5 to TRBJ2-4; D might be TRBD1 (6 bases). CDR1 and CDR2 (germline): MNHEY, SVGAGI. The CDR3 sequence is 15 residues long. Trimming shortened V by 5 bases and J by 4 bases, and 15 bases separated the two germline ends. The chain's CDR3 is CASSLRQVSKNIQYF. CDR3 DNA sequence: TGTGCCAGCAGTCTACGACAGGTGTCAAAAAACATTCAGTACTTC.

The count of this clone is one. The J gene is TRBJ2-1, the V gene TRBV5-1, with D possibly matching TRBD2 (6 bases). The CDR3 is made up of 15 amino acids. Trimming cost V 4 bases and J 6 bases, with 17 bases left between them. Germline CDR1 SGHRS, CDR2 YFSETQ. CDR3 sequence: CASSQEGLGSNEQFF. The CDR3 DNA follows: TGCGCCAGCAGCCAGGAGGGTCTGGGGTCCAATGAGCAGTTCTTC.

In this sample, this clone turned up a few times. This chain joins TRBV7-9 and TRBJ2-1; D gene ambiguous. The CDR3 sequence is 15 residues long. CDR1 and CDR2 (germline): SEHNR, FQNEAQ (reference sequence). V was clipped by 2 bases and J by 2 bases, with 10 bases between them. In DNA, the CDR3 is TGTGCCAGCAGCTTATCGACCCCCCCCTACAATGAGCAGTTCTTC. Translated, it gives CASSLSTPPYNEQFF.

The chain joins TRBV7-9 to TRBJ1-2; D call uncertain. Trimming stripped 1 base from V and 3 bases from J, with 12 bases between. CDR3 size: 15 residues. Germline values: CDR1 SEHNR, CDR2 FQNEAQ (reference sequence). The CDR3 DNA follows: TGTGCCAGCAGCTTAGTAGGCCAGAATTACTATGGCTACACCTTC. It yields the protein CASSLVGQNYYGYTF.

The chain has TRBV7-9 and TRBJ2-7; tentative D call: TRBD2 (5 bases). V was cut by 0 bases and J by 6 bases, with 12 bases left in between. The length of the CDR3 is 14 residues. The germline V gene has CDR1 SEHNR and CDR2 FQNEAQ (reference sequence). CDR3 coding DNA: TGTGCCAGCAGCTTAGCGGGAGCTACTCCCGAGCAGTACTTC. Translation: CASSLAGATPEQYF.